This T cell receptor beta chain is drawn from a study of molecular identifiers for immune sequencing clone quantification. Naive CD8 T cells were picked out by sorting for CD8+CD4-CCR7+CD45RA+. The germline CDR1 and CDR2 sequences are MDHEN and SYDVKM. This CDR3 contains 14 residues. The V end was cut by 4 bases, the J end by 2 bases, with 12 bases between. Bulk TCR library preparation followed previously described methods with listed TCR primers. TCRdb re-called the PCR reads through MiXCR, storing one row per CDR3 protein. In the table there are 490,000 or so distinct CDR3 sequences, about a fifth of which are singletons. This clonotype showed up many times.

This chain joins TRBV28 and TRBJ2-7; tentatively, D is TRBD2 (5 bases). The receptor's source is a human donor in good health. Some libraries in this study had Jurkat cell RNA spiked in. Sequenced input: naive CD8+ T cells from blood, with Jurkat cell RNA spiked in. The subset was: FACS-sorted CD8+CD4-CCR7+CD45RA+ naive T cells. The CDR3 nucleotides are TGTGCCAGCAGTTCCGGGAAGGTTACCTACGAGCAGTACTTC. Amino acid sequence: CASSSGKVTYEQYF.